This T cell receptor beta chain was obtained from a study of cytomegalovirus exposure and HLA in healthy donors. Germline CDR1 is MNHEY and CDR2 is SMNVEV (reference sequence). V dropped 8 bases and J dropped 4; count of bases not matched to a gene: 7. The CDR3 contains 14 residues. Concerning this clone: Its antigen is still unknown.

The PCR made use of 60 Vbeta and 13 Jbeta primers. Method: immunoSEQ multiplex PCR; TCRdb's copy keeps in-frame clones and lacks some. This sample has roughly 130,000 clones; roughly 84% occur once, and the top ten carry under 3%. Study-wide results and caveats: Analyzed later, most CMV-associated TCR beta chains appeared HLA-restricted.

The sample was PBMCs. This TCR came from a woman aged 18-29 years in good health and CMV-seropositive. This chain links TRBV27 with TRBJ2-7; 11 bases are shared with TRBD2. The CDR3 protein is CASRLAGNLYEQYF. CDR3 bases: TGTGCCAGCCGACTAGCGGGGAATCTATACGAGCAGTACTTC.